What follows are 21 T cell receptor beta chains derived from one specimen sequenced in a study of blood T cell repertoires in COVID-19. Method: immunoSEQ multiplex PCR; TCRdb's copy keeps in-frame clones and lacks some. The table has approximately 120,000 clones, less than 90% seen once. Sequencing was performed on peripheral blood. Receptors originate from an older woman with acute or convalescent COVID-19.

V gene TRBV24-1 combines with J gene TRBJ1-2; D is unclear. Per the germline V gene, CDR1 is KGHDR and CDR2 is SFDVKD. The CDR3 is 11 residues long. Trimming pared 1 base from V and 9 bases from J, leaving 5 bases between. The CDR3 is CATSDFSRYTF. CDR3 coding DNA: TGTGCCACCAGTGATTTTAGCCGCTACACCTTC.

This chain links TRBV19 with TRBJ1-6; 9 positions agree with TRBD1. The CDR3 covers 15 residues. The germline V gene encodes CDR1 LNHDA and CDR2 SQIVND (reference sequence). The V segment lost 5 bases and the J segment 5 bases; nucleotides outside the gene matches: 4. CDR3 DNA: TGTGCCAGTAGTCCGGGACAGGGCCATAATTCACCCCTCCACTTT. It yields the protein CASSPGQGHNSPLHF.

This chain links TRBV18 with TRBJ2-7; 9 bases match TRBD1. Germline trimming cut 5 bases from V and 3 bases from J; bases unmatched to any gene: 8. Germline V lookup: CDR1 KGHSH, CDR2 LQKENI. This CDR3 is 15 amino acids long. The CDR3 sequence: CASSSGTGNDYEQYF. The DNA of the CDR3 is TGTGCCAGCTCATCCGGGACAGGGAACGACTACGAGCAGTACTTC.

V and J are TRBV10-3 and TRBJ2-3; no clear D. Germline V gene lookup returns CDR1 ENHRY and CDR2 SYGVKD. The CDR3 has 13 residues. Trimming took 3 bases from V and 4 from J, leaving 8 bases between them. Here the CDR3 DNA reads TGTGCCATCAGTGAAGGAGTCCCAGATACGCAGTATTTT. Its translation is CAISEGVPDTQYF.

This clone was counted once. The chain recombines TRBV11-2 with TRBJ2-3, with 8 bases matching TRBD2. V trimming: 8 bases; J trimming: 3 bases; junction bases outside the gene matches: 13. Per the germline V gene, CDR1 is SGHAT and CDR2 is FQNNGV. CDR3 length: 16 amino acids. CDR3 sequence: CASSVSGSKGTDTQYF. The CDR3 DNA reads TGTGCCAGCTCTGTGAGCGGGAGTAAAGGGACAGATACGCAGTATTTT.

V usage is TRBV11-2 and J usage is TRBJ2-2, with 7 nucleotides matching TRBD1. The CDR3 is 17 amino acids. Germline CDR1 is SGHAT and CDR2 is FQNNGV. V trimming: 2 bases; J trimming: 0 bases; junction bases outside the gene matches: 6. The CDR3 protein is CASSLRVRGPNTGELFF. CDR3 sequence (DNA): TGTGCCAGCAGCTTAAGGGTTAGGGGGCCGAACACCGGGGAGCTGTTTTTT.

This chain uses TRBV18 with TRBJ2-1, with 7 bases fitting TRBD2. V lost 6 bases, J lost 4 bases, and 9 bases stayed unmatched. There are 15 residues in the CDR3. The V gene's germline CDR1 is KGHSH and CDR2 LQKENI. The CDR3 region is CASSPRGSQYNEQFF. CDR3 DNA sequence: TGTGCCAGCTCTCCGCGGGGGAGTCAATACAATGAGCAGTTCTTC.

This chain's CDR3 is CASSQLRSGNTIYF. The DNA for the CDR3 is TGTGCCAGCAGCCAACTTCGCTCTGGAAACACCATATATTTT. This chain connects TRBV7-4 to TRBJ1-3; no clear D. V was pared by 5 bases and J by 0 bases, with 8 bases between. The germline V gene has CDR1 SGHVT and CDR2 SQSDAQ. CDR3 size: 14 residues.

The genes are TRBV5-4 and TRBJ2-3, with 12 bases aligning to TRBD2. Germline lookup yields CDR1 SGHNT and CDR2 YYREEE (reference sequence). The CDR3 sequence is 16 residues long. V trimming: 5 bases; J trimming: 4 bases; junction bases outside the gene matches: 8. CDR3 nucleotide sequence: TGTGCCAGCAGTCCCAGACTAGCGGGAGTCGCAGATACGCAGTATTTT. As protein: CASSPRLAGVADTQYF.

Details on this clone: The junction departs from germline at one end; a sequencing error may be responsible. The chain couples TRBV7-7 to TRBJ2-6; 9 bases agree with TRBD2. The germline V gene has CDR1 SSHAT and CDR2 FNYEAQ (reference sequence). The length of the CDR3 is 18 residues. CDR3 protein: CASSFGLAGVSGANVLTF. The CDR3 bases are TGTGCTAGCAGCTTTGGGTTAGCGGGGGTCTCTGGGGCCAACGTCCTGACTTTC. Based on the CDR3 plus reference TRBV7-7 and TRBJ2-6, the full variable domain is GAGVSQSPRYKVTKRGQDVTLRCDPISSHATLYWYQQALGQGPEFLTYFNYEAQPDKSGLPSDRFSAERPEGSISTLTIQRTEQRDSAMYRCASSFGLAGVSGANVLTFGAGSRLTVL.

The genes are TRBV6-2 or TRBV6-3 and TRBJ1-4; D is undetermined. The CDR3 covers 12 residues. CDR1 and CDR2 from the germline V gene are MNHEY and SVGEGT. Trimming pared 0 bases from V and 8 bases from J, leaving 4 bases between. CDR3 loop: CASSYSREKLFF. The CDR3 DNA reads as TGTGCCAGCAGTTACTCGAGAGAAAAACTGTTTTTT.

The chain couples TRBV5-6 to TRBJ1-6; TRBD1 aligns across 7 bases. The CDR3 totals 14 residues. Trimming cost V 0 bases and J 8 bases; bases outside gene matches: 2. Germline V gene lookup returns CDR1 SGHDT and CDR2 YYEEEE. CDR3 DNA: TGTGCCAGCAGCTTGGGACAGGGTCATTCACCCCTCCACTTT. This sequence encodes CASSLGQGHSPLHF.

The chain recombines TRBV2 with TRBJ2-3, with D uncertain. CDR3 size: 14 residues. The germline V gene encodes CDR1 SNHLY and CDR2 FYNNEI. V was trimmed by 4 bases and J by 4 bases, leaving 12 bases between them. The CDR3 DNA sequence: TGTGCCAGCAGTGGAGGTACTTTCGCAGATACGCAGTATTTT. This encodes CASSGGTFADTQYF. The full variable domain, with the rest looked up from reference TRBV2 and TRBJ2-3, is EPEVTQTPSHQVTQMGQEVILRCVPISNHLYFYWYRQILGQKVEFLVSFYNNEISEKSEIFDDQFSVERPDGSNFTLKIRSTKLEDSAMYFCASSGGTFADTQYFGPGTRLTVL.

This clone was detected a few times. V usage is TRBV5-1 and J usage is TRBJ2-4; TRBD2 is a possible D gene (6 bases). The germline V gene encodes CDR1 SGHRS and CDR2 YFSETQ. With 7 bases removed from V and 5 bases from J, the gap between germline ends came to 13 bases. The CDR3 is 13 residues long. The CDR3 sequence: CASAPGGENIQYF. DNA for the CDR3: TGCGCCAGCGCTCCCGGGGGTGAAAACATTCAGTACTTC.

V and J are TRBV28 and TRBJ1-3; D is undetermined. Looked up from germline, CDR1 is MDHEN and CDR2 is SYDVKM. Trimming took 3 bases from V and 3 from J, leaving 18 bases between them. The CDR3 totals 17 residues. The CDR3 region has the DNA TGTGCCAGCAGTTTCCGGCAGACAAGAGGGCTTGGAAACACCATATATTTT. Translation gives CASSFRQTRGLGNTIYF.

This clone was seen once. The V gene is TRBV5-4, the J gene TRBJ1-2; no clear D. The germline V gene has CDR1 SGHNT and CDR2 YYREEE (reference sequence). The germline V and J ends were trimmed by 0 bases and 8 bases, with 17 bases remaining between them. The CDR3 runs 15 residues. The CDR3 loop is CASSLDPEGFRGYTF. The CDR3 DNA reads TGTGCCAGCAGCTTGGATCCGGAGGGATTCCGCGGCTACACCTTC.

J is TRBJ2-7 and V is TRBV18; the D gene is possibly TRBD1 (5 bases). The germline V gene has CDR1 KGHSH and CDR2 LQKENI. CDR3 length equals 14 residues. With 3 bases removed from V and 2 bases from J, the gap between germline ends came to 11 bases. CDR3 sequence: CASSPKTATYEQYF. The CDR3 DNA follows: TGTGCCAGCTCACCGAAGACAGCCACCTACGAGCAGTACTTC.

This chain links TRBV9 with TRBJ1-2; 9 bases agree with TRBD1. J gave up 2 bases and V 2 bases, and 10 bases lay outside the gene matches. This CDR3 region has 17 residues. CDR1 and CDR2 (germline): SGDLS, YYNGEE. The CDR3 region is CASSVSLRDRENYGYTF. The CDR3 DNA reads TGTGCCAGCAGCGTTAGTCTCCGGGACAGGGAGAACTATGGCTACACCTTC.

This clone was seen only once. The J gene is TRBJ2-7, the V gene TRBV28, with TRBD2 matching 11 bases. CDR3 length equals 16 residues. J gave up 2 bases and V 4 bases, and 7 bases lay outside the gene matches. The germline CDR1 and CDR2 sequences are MDHEN and SYDVKM. The CDR3 sequence is CASSSGTSGGTYEQYF. DNA of the CDR3: TGTGCCAGCAGTTCAGGGACTAGCGGAGGAACCTACGAGCAGTACTTC. Filled out from reference TRBV28 and TRBJ2-7, the complete variable domain reads DVKVTQSSRYLVKRTGEKVFLECVQDMDHENMFWYRQDPGLGLRLIYFSYDVKMKEKGDIPEGYSVSREKKERFSLILESASTNQTSMYLCASSSGTSGGTYEQYFGPGTRLTVT.

The V call is TRBV11-2, the J call TRBJ2-2; D unclear. Germline V CDR1 and CDR2: SGHAT, FQNNGV. The V end was cut by 5 bases, the J end by 3 bases, with 10 bases between. The CDR3 sequence is 14 residues long. The CDR3 DNA sequence: TGTGCCAGCAGCCCTGCTGGCTACACCGGGGAGCTGTTTTTT. It encodes CASSPAGYTGELFF.

The chain recombines TRBV28 with TRBJ1-2; 8 positions match TRBD1. The germline gives CDR1 MDHEN, CDR2 SYDVKM. J gave up 2 bases and V 6 bases, and 14 bases lay outside the gene matches. The CDR3 consists of 17 residues. The CDR3 sequence is CASSRTGGARKNYGYTF. Written as DNA, the CDR3 is TGTGCCAGCAGCCGTACAGGGGGTGCAAGAAAGAACTATGGCTACACCTTC.